Following are 30 T cell receptor beta chains from one sample sequenced in a study of identical twins. Using its own MiXCR run on the 5' RACE reads, TCRdb lists one record per CDR3 protein. The sample has around 690,000 distinct CDR3 sequences, approximately 21% seen once. This sample also appeared in a second study, on T cells expressing NK-cell markers.

Sequencing was performed on PBMCs. The receptor set was obtained from a woman aged 18-29 years in good health.

The chain has TRBV20-1 and TRBJ1-6, with TRBD1 matching 10 bases. The CDR3 consists of 15 residues. J lost 7 bases, V lost 1 base, and 4 bases had no gene match. CDR1 DFQATT and CDR2 SNEGSKA come from the germline V gene (reference sequence). CDR3 loop: CSARGRQGANSPLHF. The CDR3 DNA reads as TGCAGTGCTAGAGGAAGACAGGGGGCGAATTCACCCCTCCACTTT.

The chain uses TRBV12-3 or TRBV12-4 and TRBJ2-1, with TRBD1 identical over 10 bases. V lost 8 bases to trimming and J lost 7 bases; unmatched junction nucleotides: 11. CDR3 size: 15 residues. CDR3 residues: CASEGGTGVRNEQFF. The CDR3 DNA sequence: TGTGCCAGCGAGGGGGGGACAGGGGTGAGGAATGAGCAGTTCTTC.

This clonotype was observed a handful of times. The J gene is TRBJ2-2, the V gene TRBV12-3 or TRBV12-4; D is undetermined. The V gene lost 8 bases and the J gene lost 2 bases, with 15 bases spanning the gap. The CDR3 is made up of 15 amino acids. CDR3 amino acids: CASGSNPGNTGELFF. The CDR3 nucleotides are TGTGCCAGCGGATCGAACCCAGGAAACACCGGGGAGCTGTTTTTT.

The V gene is TRBV7-9, the J gene TRBJ2-5, with 9 bases identical to TRBD2. The CDR3 is made up of 15 amino acids. V lost 4 bases, J lost 5 bases, and 8 bases stayed unmatched. The germline V gene has CDR1 SEHNR and CDR2 FQNEAQ (reference sequence). CDR3 amino acids: CASSSTQREAETQYF. The CDR3 region has the DNA TGTGCCAGCAGCTCCACCCAGCGGGAGGCGGAGACCCAGTACTTC. The full variable domain, completed using reference TRBV7-9 and TRBJ2-5, is DTGVSQNPRHKITKRGQNVTFRCDPISEHNRLYWYRQTLGQGPEFLTYFQNEAQLEKSRLLSDRFSAERPKGSFSTLEIQRTEQGDSAMYLCASSSTQREAETQYFGPGTRLLVL.

This clonotype was recorded many times. This rearrangement joins TRBV6-6 to TRBJ2-7; TRBD1 might be the D (5 bases). V shed 6 bases and J shed 1 base, with 10 bases lying between them. Germline lookup yields CDR1 MNHNY and CDR2 SVGAGI (reference sequence). This CDR3 spans 13 amino acids. DNA of the CDR3: TGTGCCAGCAGCACCGGACATTCCTACGAGCAGTACTTC. This sequence encodes CASSTGHSYEQYF.

In its sample, this clonotype was seen a few times. One end of the junction fails to match germline, which may point to a read error. V gene TRBV10-3 combines with J gene TRBJ2-5; 8 bases map to TRBD2. Germline lookup yields CDR1 ENHRY and CDR2 SYGVKD. The CDR3 extends over 16 amino acids. The CDR3 loop reads CASSESLSGSFLTQYF. The CDR3 DNA is TGTGCCAGCAGTGAGTCCCTAAGCGGGAGTTTTTTGACCCAGTACTTC.

This sequence joins TRBV7-2 and TRBJ1-2; D gene unclear. This CDR3 comprises 14 residues. CDR1 and CDR2 (germline): SGHTA, FQGNSA. V lost 7 bases to trimming and J lost 0 bases, with 12 bases between them. In nucleotides, the CDR3 is TGTGCCAGCACCACGGGAGTAGCTAACTATGGCTACACCTTC. Protein product: CASTTGVANYGYTF.

The rearrangement uses TRBV25-1 and TRBJ2-6, with no clear D. There are 16 residues in the CDR3. V was clipped by 4 bases and J by 2 bases, with 12 bases between them. CDR1 MGHDK and CDR2 SYGVNS come from the germline V gene. This CDR3 reads CASSGANLAGANVLTF. In DNA form, the CDR3 reads TGTGCCAGCAGTGGAGCCAATCTTGCTGGGGCCAACGTCCTGACTTTC.

The chain employs TRBV4-3 and TRBJ2-1; D possibly corresponds to TRBD2 (5 bases). Trimming left V 2 bases short and J 5 bases short, with 13 bases between. The CDR3 runs 15 residues. Germline CDR1 LGHNA, CDR2 YSLEER. The CDR3 protein is CASSQSSGSHNEQFF. DNA of the CDR3: TGCGCCAGCAGCCAATCCAGCGGATCCCACAATGAGCAGTTCTTC.

The chain combines TRBV7-8 with TRBJ2-7; D gene ambiguous. Germline V gives CDR1 SGHVS, CDR2 FQNEAQ. This CDR3 is built from 16 residues. Trimming removed 0 bases at V and 0 bases at J, with 12 bases between. This chain's CDR3 is CASSLAKAANSYEQYF. The CDR3, as DNA: TGTGCCAGCAGCTTAGCGAAGGCAGCTAACTCCTACGAGCAGTACTTC.

This chain joins TRBV11-2 and TRBJ2-7; D may be TRBD1 (6 bases). This CDR3 has 15 residues. Trimming cost V 1 base and J 3 bases, with 13 bases left between them. The germline V gene has CDR1 SGHAT and CDR2 FQNNGV. CDR3 region: CASSLALGRGYEQYF. As DNA, the CDR3 is TGTGCCAGCAGCTTAGCCCTCGGCAGGGGCTACGAGCAGTACTTC.

The chain links TRBV10-3 to TRBJ1-1; 7 bases are a match to TRBD1. This CDR3 has 14 amino acids. Germline CDR1 and CDR2: ENHRY and SYGVKD. The ends lost 2 bases at V and 5 bases at J; junction bases unmatched: 5. This CDR3 reads CAISEVRGETEAFF. CDR3 in DNA: TGTGCCATCAGTGAGGTCAGGGGGGAAACTGAAGCTTTCTTT.

The chain uses TRBV7-2 and TRBJ1-2; no clear D. The V gene's germline CDR1 is SGHTA and CDR2 FQGNSA. CDR3 length: 12 amino acids. The V and J ends lost 2 bases and 6 bases respectively, with 7 bases between them. The CDR3 DNA reads as TGTGCCAGCAGCTTAATGAGGCATGGCTACACCTTC. Translation gives CASSLMRHGYTF.

The rearrangement links TRBV6-2 or TRBV6-3 to TRBJ2-7; D gene unclear. The CDR3 totals 14 residues. Germline assignment: CDR1 MNHEY and CDR2 SVGEGT. Trimming shortened V by 2 bases and J by 3 bases, and 11 bases separated the two germline ends. The CDR3 DNA reads as TGTGCCAGCAGTTACCAAGGACGGAACTACGAGCAGTACTTC. Amino acids: CASSYQGRNYEQYF.

This CDR3 reads CASSLGGLATEQYF. Here the CDR3 DNA reads TGTGCCAGCAGCTTAGGGGGACTAGCGACCGAGCAGTACTTC. The chain employs TRBV5-5 and TRBJ2-7, with 10 bases aligning to TRBD2. The V gene end was trimmed by 2 bases and the J gene end by 6 bases; junction bases not matched to a gene: 5. This CDR3 has 14 residues. Germline V CDR1 and CDR2: SGHKS, YYEKEE (reference sequence).

The chain employs TRBV7-2 and TRBJ2-1; D may correspond to TRBD1 or TRBD2 (6 bases each). In germline, CDR1 is SGHTA, CDR2 FQGNSA. Trimming removed 0 bases from V and 5 bases from J, with 11 bases in between. CDR3 size: 15 residues. CDR3 DNA sequence: TGTGCCAGCAGCTTAGCCGGGGGCGGGAACAATGAGCAGTTCTTC. As protein: CASSLAGGGNNEQFF.

This sequence joins TRBV5-1 and TRBJ2-5, with D uncertain. Trimming removed 3 bases at V and 2 bases at J, with 8 bases between. The CDR3 contains 13 residues. Germline V gene data show CDR1 as SGHRS and CDR2 as YFSETQ. Here the CDR3 DNA reads TGCGCCAGCAGCTCGTATAATCAAGAGACCCAGTACTTC. It codes for CASSSYNQETQYF.

The CDR3 nucleotides read TGCAGTGCTAGAGGGGGCAGGGGTTCTTATGGCTACACCTTC. This translates into CSARGGRGSYGYTF. This chain links TRBV20-1 with TRBJ1-2; tentatively, D is TRBD1 (6 bases). The V end was cut by 1 base, the J end by 5 bases, with 14 bases between. The CDR3 is 14 amino acids. CDR1 is DFQATT and CDR2 is SNEGSKA in the germline V gene (reference sequence).

This clonotype was observed many times. The gene calls are TRBV6-5 and TRBJ1-2; TRBD1 matches 10 bases. Germline-derived CDR1 and CDR2 are MNHEY and SVGAGI. Losses at the gene ends were 2 bases for V and 8 bases for J; bases not matched to a gene: 2. CDR3 size: 13 residues. The CDR3 spells CASSYGTGEGYTF. CDR3 sequence (DNA): TGTGCCAGCAGTTACGGGACAGGGGAGGGCTACACCTTC.

CDR3 region: CASGSGSGEQYF. The DNA for the CDR3 is TGTGCCAGCGGGTCAGGGTCGGGTGAGCAGTACTTC. The chain employs TRBV9 and TRBJ2-7, with D tentatively TRBD1 (5 bases). Trimming removed 7 bases at V and 7 bases at J, with 15 bases between. The CDR3 sequence is 12 residues long. The germline CDR1 and CDR2 sequences are SGDLS and YYNGEE.

The gene calls are TRBV20-1 and TRBJ2-1, with 10 bases identical to TRBD2. Germline-derived CDR1 and CDR2 are DFQATT and SNEGSKA (reference sequence). The CDR3 consists of 16 residues. V gave up 0 bases and J gave up 5 bases; unmatched junction bases: 7. The CDR3 DNA reads TGCAGTGCTAGAGACCCTGCTAGCGGGAGTAACAATGAGCAGTTCTTC. Translation gives CSARDPASGSNNEQFF.

The sample holds a few counts of this clonotype. The chain recombines TRBV29-1 with TRBJ2-3; D unresolved. Germline V gene lookup returns CDR1 SQVTM and CDR2 ANQGSEA. The CDR3 spans 9 residues. V was pared by 7 bases and J by 5 bases, with 4 bases between. CDR3: CSDQDTQYF. In DNA, the CDR3 is TGCAGCGACCAAGATACGCAGTATTTT.

J is TRBJ2-2 and V is TRBV6-1; 11 bases map to TRBD2. Germline lookup yields CDR1 MNHNS and CDR2 SASEGT. With V trimmed by 8 bases and J by 6 bases, 5 bases remained unmatched. This CDR3 has 14 residues. CDR3 sequence reads: CASRLAGGAGELFF. The CDR3 DNA follows: TGTGCCAGCCGGCTAGCGGGAGGAGCCGGGGAGCTGTTTTTT.

This clonotype was counted between two and nine times. This chain links TRBV6-5 with TRBJ2-7, with 9 bases identical to TRBD2. The V segment lost 0 bases and the J segment 2 bases; nucleotides outside the gene matches: 2. From germline, CDR1 is MNHEY and CDR2 SVGAGI. The length of the CDR3 is 15 residues. This chain's CDR3 is CASSYSKREAYEQYF. The CDR3 DNA is TGTGCCAGCAGTTACTCGAAGCGGGAGGCCTACGAGCAGTACTTC.

This chain uses TRBV20-1 with TRBJ2-7; D remains ambiguous. Germline V CDR1 and CDR2: DFQATT, SNEGSKA (reference sequence). There are 12 residues in the CDR3. V lost 0 bases and J lost 3, with 6 bases in between. Here the CDR3 reads CSARDSDYEQYF. Here the CDR3 DNA reads TGCAGTGCTAGAGATTCGGACTACGAGCAGTACTTC.

V is TRBV20-1 and J is TRBJ2-1; D may be TRBD1 or TRBD2 (5 bases each). The CDR3 spans 18 residues. CDR1 and CDR2 (germline): DFQATT, SNEGSKA (reference sequence). Trimming took off 1 base at V and 0 bases at J, with 19 bases between the two ends. The CDR3 spells CSARVLNGTASSYNEQFF. Here the CDR3 DNA reads TGCAGTGCTAGAGTTCTAAATGGGACGGCGAGCTCCTACAATGAGCAGTTCTTC.

This clonotype was seen just once. This chain uses TRBV5-1 with TRBJ2-5; 11 positions agree with TRBD2. Germline loops: CDR1 SGHRS, CDR2 YFSETQ. The CDR3 covers 16 residues. The ends lost 4 bases at V and 2 bases at J; junction bases unmatched: 7. The CDR3 region is CASSLELAGAQETQYF. The CDR3 DNA sequence: TGCGCCAGCAGCCTCGAACTAGCGGGGGCACAAGAGACCCAGTACTTC.

The chain links TRBV20-1 to TRBJ2-7, with 8 nucleotides matching TRBD1. CDR3 length: 15 amino acids. With 1 base clipped from V and 5 bases from J, the junction kept 10 bases outside the gene matches. Germline V gives CDR1 DFQATT, CDR2 SNEGSKA (reference sequence). CDR3 region: CSARGFRDRRNEQYF. The CDR3 DNA follows: TGCAGTGCTAGAGGATTCCGGGACAGGAGAAACGAGCAGTACTTC.

V usage is TRBV24-1 and J usage is TRBJ2-1; 10 nucleotides agree with TRBD2. Germline values: CDR1 KGHDR, CDR2 SFDVKD. V lost 4 bases and J lost 5; bases outside the gene matches: 13. The CDR3 extends over 18 amino acids. The CDR3 here is CATSDRSGTSAENNEQFF. The CDR3 DNA sequence: TGTGCCACCAGTGACCGCAGCGGGACTAGCGCGGAAAACAATGAGCAGTTCTTC.

This clonotype has just a few counts. The V and J genes are TRBV7-9 and TRBJ1-1; D remains unclear. The germline V gene has CDR1 SEHNR and CDR2 FQNEAQ (reference sequence). The CDR3 totals 14 residues. Trimming cost V 0 bases and J 4 bases, with 9 bases left between them. The CDR3, as DNA: TGTGCCAGCAGCTTAGCCCTGGGCCCCACTGAAGCTTTCTTT. This translates into CASSLALGPTEAFF.